The 21 T cell receptor beta chains reported below all come from one sample, sequenced in a study of shared clonotypes between healthy human individuals. Clones were sequenced by immunoSEQ multiplex PCR, and TCRdb holds only the in-frame ones, with some missing. The sample has hundreds of thousands of clones; around 96% are singletons. CD45RO-negative cells were positively selected for CCR7, leaving out terminally differentiated effector memory CD45RA+ cells. Sequencing was performed on naive CD8+ T cells sorted from blood. The origin of the receptors is a woman in her thirties in good health.

The V and J genes are TRBV4-1 and TRBJ2-5; D may be TRBD1 (6 bases). The DNA end is more similar to TRBJ2-7, so the J call may be wrong. CDR3 length equals 14 residues. CDR1 is MGHRA and CDR2 is YSYEKL in the germline V gene. CDR3 bases: TGCGCCAGCAGCCTTGAGGACAGCTCCTACGAGCAGTACTTC. Residues: CASSLEDSSYEQYF.

The chain combines TRBV28 with TRBJ1-5, with D perhaps TRBD1 (5 bases). The CDR3 runs to 17 residues. V was clipped by 8 bases and J by 6 bases, with 26 bases between them. Germline V gene data show CDR1 as MDHEN and CDR2 as SYDVKM. CDR3 protein: CASSGPAGREPGQPQHF. For the CDR3, the DNA is TGTGCCAGCTCGGGTCCGGCAGGGAGGGAGCCGGGTCAGCCCCAGCATTTT.

This chain uses TRBV5-5 with TRBJ2-7; tentative D call: TRBD1 (6 bases). V dropped 4 bases and J dropped 3 bases, with 14 bases sitting between them. The CDR3 is 14 residues long. CDR1 and CDR2 from the germline V gene are SGHKS and YYEKEE (reference sequence). CDR3 nucleotides: TGTGCCAGCAGCCCGAGACAGGCGAACTACGAGCAGTACTTC. Amino acids: CASSPRQANYEQYF.

This chain joins TRBV19 and TRBJ2-6, with D possibly matching TRBD1 (5 bases). V was pared by 1 base and J by 0 bases, with 13 bases between. The length of the CDR3 is 18 residues. The germline CDR1 and CDR2 sequences are LNHDA and SQIVND (reference sequence). The CDR3 reads CASSIGTPFYSGANVLTF. The CDR3 bases are TGTGCCAGTAGTATAGGGACACCTTTTTACTCTGGGGCCAACGTCCTGACTTTC.

This clone appeared once. The CDR3 nucleotides are TGTGCCAGCAGCTTAGCGGGACAGGGTTTCCACGAGCAGTACTTC. It specifies CASSLAGQGFHEQYF. The chain joins TRBV5-6 to TRBJ2-7; 9 nucleotides match TRBD1. This CDR3 region has 15 residues. With V trimmed by 2 bases and J by 5 bases, 8 bases remained unmatched. From germline, CDR1 is SGHDT and CDR2 YYEEEE.

The rearrangement uses TRBV19 and TRBJ2-3; 9 positions agree with TRBD1. CDR1 is LNHDA, CDR2 SQIVND, per germline (reference sequence). With 6 bases clipped from V and 2 bases from J, the junction kept 12 bases outside the gene matches. This CDR3 contains 17 residues. CDR3 nucleotide sequence: TGTGCCAGTAGCCTAATACAGGGGGCATTCTCCACAGATACGCAGTATTTT. It encodes CASSLIQGAFSTDTQYF.

The V and J genes are TRBV7-2 and TRBJ2-1; D unresolved. Per germline, CDR1 SGHTA and CDR2 FQGNSA. This CDR3 has 12 residues. V was shortened by 1 base and J by 10 bases, with 8 bases between the two germline ends. In nucleotides, the CDR3 is TGTGCCAGCAGCTTAGTCGCGACCGAGCAGTTCTTC. Translating gives CASSLVATEQFF.

The chain links TRBV27 to TRBJ2-2; TRBD1 matches at 7 bases. Germline CDR1 and CDR2: MNHEY and SMNVEV (reference sequence). The CDR3 is made up of 14 amino acids. The V segment lost 7 bases and the J segment 5 bases; nucleotides outside the gene matches: 7. CDR3 sequence (DNA): TGTGCCAGCACTTACGGGACAGCGACCGGGGAGCTGTTTTTT. This sequence encodes CASTYGTATGELFF.

This chain joins TRBV9 and TRBJ2-7; D may be TRBD2 (6 bases). Germline V lookup: CDR1 SGDLS, CDR2 YYNGEE. V shed 4 bases and J shed 0 bases, with 11 bases lying between them. CDR3 length: 14 amino acids. CDR3 sequence (DNA): TGTGCCAGCAGCTTTAGCGGTAGCTCCTACGAGCAGTACTTC. It encodes CASSFSGSSYEQYF.

The rearrangement joins TRBV11-2 to TRBJ2-2; possibly TRBD1 or TRBD2 for D (5 bases each). The germline gives CDR1 SGHAT, CDR2 FQNNGV. The V end lost 11 bases, the J end lost 0 bases, and 10 bases lay between the germline ends. The CDR3 totals 13 residues. The CDR3 coding sequence is TGTGCCTCCCTGGGGGCGAACACCGGGGAGCTGTTTTTT. Protein: CASLGANTGELFF. Combining the CDR3 with reference TRBV11-2 and TRBJ2-2 gives the whole variable domain EAGVAQSPRYKIIEKRQSVAFWCNPISGHATLYWYQQILGQGPKLLIQFQNNGVVDDSQLPKDRFSAERLKGVDSTLKIQPAKLEDSAVYLCASLGANTGELFFGEGSRLTVL.

The chain employs TRBV19 and TRBJ1-1, with TRBD1 as a possible D gene (6 bases). V lost 0 bases, J lost 1 base, and 24 bases lay in between. The germline gives CDR1 LNHDA, CDR2 SQIVND (reference sequence). The CDR3 extends over 20 amino acids. CDR3 sequence reads: CASSIEGGQPRRNSNTEAFF. Written as DNA, the CDR3 is TGTGCCAGTAGTATAGAAGGGGGACAACCACGAAGGAACTCGAACACTGAAGCTTTCTTT.

The rearrangement uses TRBV27 and TRBJ2-7; 8 nucleotides match TRBD2. Germline values: CDR1 MNHEY, CDR2 SMNVEV (reference sequence). This CDR3 region has 14 residues. V shed 5 bases and J 6 bases; nucleotides not matched to a gene: 9. DNA of the CDR3: TGTGCCAGCAGTACGGGACTAGGATTAGGCGAGCAGTACTTC. Protein product: CASSTGLGLGEQYF.

The J gene is TRBJ2-1, the V gene TRBV11-2; 12 bases agree with TRBD2. CDR3 length: 15 amino acids. V dropped 6 bases and J dropped 9; count of bases not matched to a gene: 9. The germline V gene has CDR1 SGHAT and CDR2 FQNNGV. This chain's CDR3 is CASSFTSGRSGEQFF. CDR3 coding DNA: TGTGCCAGCAGTTTCACTAGCGGGAGGTCGGGTGAGCAGTTCTTC.

The rearrangement links TRBV5-1 to TRBJ2-5; D not certain. The J call may not be correct, given that the DNA end is closer to TRBJ2-7. The germline V gene has CDR1 SGHRS and CDR2 YFSETQ. This CDR3 is built from 13 residues. The CDR3 bases are TGCGCCAGCAGCTTGGACGGCTCCTACGAGCAGTACTTC. As protein: CASSLDGSYEQYF.

This chain uses TRBV13 with TRBJ2-2; D is uncertain. Trimming pared 5 bases from V and 4 bases from J, leaving 8 bases between. Germline values: CDR1 PRHDT, CDR2 FYEKMQ (reference sequence). The CDR3 contains 13 residues. The CDR3 nucleotides read TGTGCCAGCAGCGGGCACCTCACCGGGGAGCTGTTTTTT. The encoded protein is CASSGHLTGELFF.

V and J are TRBV9 and TRBJ1-3, with 7 positions matching TRBD1. CDR3 size: 12 residues. Germline CDR1 reads SGDLS; CDR2 reads YYNGEE. Trimming cost V 4 bases and J 9 bases; bases outside gene matches: 4. For the CDR3, the DNA is TGTGCCAGCAGCCCGACAGGGAGCACCATATATTTT. Translated, it gives CASSPTGSTIYF.

This chain links TRBV30 with TRBJ1-1, with 8 bases that match TRBD1. This CDR3 comprises 14 residues. Germline-derived CDR1 and CDR2 are GTSNPN and SVGIG (reference sequence). Germline trimming cut 3 bases from V and 5 bases from J; bases unmatched to any gene: 8. CDR3 region: CAWSTGQGITEAFF. The CDR3 coding sequence is TGTGCCTGGAGCACCGGACAGGGAATTACTGAAGCTTTCTTT.

The chain couples TRBV7-8 to TRBJ2-7; TRBD2 matches 14 bases. The CDR3 runs to 18 residues. Trimming took 3 bases from V and 4 from J; bases not matched to a gene: 11. The germline CDR1 and CDR2 sequences are SGHVS and FQNEAQ. The CDR3 region has the DNA TGTGCCAGCAGCTTTTACGGGACTAGCGGGAGAAATATTTACGAGCAGTACTTC. Protein product: CASSFYGTSGRNIYEQYF.

J is TRBJ1-2 and V is TRBV28; unclear D gene. The CDR3 is 13 residues long. Per the germline V gene, CDR1 is MDHEN and CDR2 is SYDVKM. V gave up 8 bases and J gave up 0 bases, with 10 bases separating them. The CDR3 loop reads CASGSMTNYGYTF. The CDR3 nucleotides are TGTGCCAGCGGTTCAATGACTAACTATGGCTACACCTTC.

CDR3 nucleotides: TGTGCCAGCAGCTTAACTTACACAGCACCCGATGGCTACACCTTC. Translation gives CASSLTYTAPDGYTF. V is TRBV7-8 and J is TRBJ1-2; D uncertain. The CDR3 runs to 15 residues. The V end lost 2 bases, the J end lost 6 bases, and 16 bases lay between the germline ends. Germline V gene sequence: CDR1 SGHVS, CDR2 FQNEAQ.

Note on this clone: Distinct nucleotide sequences in the sample also encode this CDR3. The chain recombines TRBV27 with TRBJ1-5; D perhaps matches TRBD1 (5 bases). CDR3 length: 14 amino acids. CDR1 and CDR2 from the germline V gene are MNHEY and SMNVEV (reference sequence). V was pared by 2 bases and J by 0 bases, with 5 bases between. The CDR3 coding sequence is TGTGCCAGCAGTTTAGGGGGTAGCAATCAGCCCCAGCATTTT. This codes for CASSLGGSNQPQHF.